This entry lists 21 T cell receptor beta chains sequenced from one sample in a study of CD8+CD57+ T cells in acquired aplastic anemia. The TCR beta profiling, which covered VDJ combination and CDR3 sequence, was carried out using genomic DNA as the template. MiXCR, run by TCRdb on the reads, gives a single entry per CDR3 protein. This sample has fewer than 300,000 distinct CDR3 sequences, with roughly 80% found just once. Patients sequenced had flow cytometry evidence of CD8+CD57+ cell expansion. Sequenced: sorted CD4+, CD8+, or CD8+CD57+ T cells (not recorded which) from PBMCs. The receptor source for this set is a human donor with aplastic anemia.

In the case of this clonotype: The junction departs from the called germline gene at one end, perhaps through a read error. V gene TRBV27 combines with J gene TRBJ2-1, with D possibly TRBD1 on 5 matching bases. CDR3 length equals 12 residues. The V gene's germline CDR1 is MNHEY and CDR2 SMNVEV (reference sequence). The CDR3 bases are TGTGCCAGCAGCGTATGGGGCAATGAGCAGTTTTTC. Amino acid sequence: CASSVWGNEQFF.

On this clonotype itself: A read error may account for a junction end that differs from germline. The V gene is TRBV7-8, the J gene TRBJ2-6; D is unclear. Germline CDR1 reads SGHVS; CDR2 reads FQNEAQ. CDR3 length equals 16 residues. The CDR3, as DNA: TGTGCCAGCAGCTTAGCGGGAAGCTACGATACCAACGTTCTGACTTTC. Translation: CASSLAGSYDTNVLTF.

A note on this clonotype: This CDR3 is missing its conserved last phenylalanine or tryptophan, likely due to a read error. The limits of the CDR3 on the DNA are not certain, so only TCRdb's listed CDR3 is given. The rearrangement links TRBV19 to TRBJ1-6. Germline V CDR1 and CDR2: LNHDA, SQIVND (reference sequence). The CDR3 comprises 15 residues, both ends counted. The CDR3 spells CASSPTWEGESSLGS.

This clonotype was found once. The chain is built from TRBV7-6 and TRBJ1-2, with TRBD1 as a possible D gene (6 bases). Trimming cost V 0 bases and J 14 bases, with 22 bases left between them. The germline V gene has CDR1 SGHVS and CDR2 FNYEAQ. This CDR3 is built from 15 residues. CDR3: CASSLADGTKETQTF. Written as DNA, the CDR3 is TGTGCCAGCAGCTTAGCCGACGGGACAAAAGAGACCCAGACCTTC.

Concerning this clonotype itself: The conserved phenylalanine or tryptophan is not found at the CDR3 terminus, so this likely reflects a read error. It is unclear where the CDR3 begins or ends on the DNA, so no DNA is shown, and the CDR3 is as TCRdb lists it. This chain connects TRBV7-9 to TRBJ2-7; the table's TRBD1 call for D was not verified on the DNA. Germline CDR1 and CDR2: SEHNR and FQNEAQ (reference sequence). 13 amino acids form the CDR3, both terminal residues included. The CDR3 sequence: CASSHSTTWGREQ.

The chain links TRBV7-2 to TRBJ2-5; perhaps TRBD1 as D (5 bases). CDR3 size: 14 residues. Germline V gene sequence: CDR1 SGHTA, CDR2 FQGNSA. Trimming took 4 bases from V and 3 from J, leaving 12 bases between them. The CDR3 bases are TGTGCCAGCAGCTCAGGGCAGTTGGAAGAGACCCAGTACTTC. As protein: CASSSGQLEETQYF.

The rearrangement uses TRBV7-8 and TRBJ1-6; D is ambiguous. From germline, CDR1 is SGHVS and CDR2 FQNEAQ. V was clipped by 3 bases and J by 11 bases, with 14 bases between them. The length of the CDR3 is 14 residues. The DNA of the CDR3 is TGTGCCAGCAGCTTGAGTCCATACGAGACACCCCTCCACTTT. It specifies CASSLSPYETPLHF.

This clonotype appeared a few times. A much bigger clone sits one base away, suggesting this may be a read error. The J gene is TRBJ2-3, the V gene TRBV5-6; D is possibly TRBD1 or TRBD2 (5 bases each). Per the germline V gene, CDR1 is SGHDT and CDR2 is YYEEEE. The V and J ends lost 4 bases and 6 bases respectively, with 9 bases between them. This CDR3 is 12 amino acids long. The CDR3 region is CASSVGEDTQYF. In nucleotides, the CDR3 is TGTGCCAGCAGCGTGGGGGAGGATACGCAGTATTTT.

This rearrangement joins TRBV5-4 to TRBJ2-5, with D unclear. Between the trimmed V and J ends, which lost 2 bases and 1 base, there was a span of 9 bases. The CDR3 runs 14 residues. Germline CDR1 and CDR2: SGHNT and YYREEE (reference sequence). Here the CDR3 DNA reads TGTGCCAGCAGCTTTAGTAGCAGCCAAGAGACCCAGTACTTC. It encodes CASSFSSSQETQYF.

The chain joins TRBV24-1 to TRBJ2-7, with 7 bases matching TRBD1. The V gene's germline CDR1 is KGHDR and CDR2 SFDVKD. The J segment lost 2 bases and the V segment lost 6 bases, leaving 6 bases of the junction unmatched. CDR3 length: 14 residues. This chain's CDR3 is CATSQQGSTYEQYV. The CDR3 DNA reads TGTGCCACCAGTCAACAGGGGTCAACCTACGAGCAGTACGTC.

Comment on this clonotype: Because the CDR3 is missing its conserved closing phenylalanine or tryptophan, this is likely a read error. The DNA is omitted, as the CDR3 cannot be located on it reliably, and the CDR3 follows TCRdb's listing. This chain uses TRBV7-9 with TRBJ2-5. Germline CDR1 SEHNR, CDR2 FQNEAQ (reference sequence). Termini included, the CDR3 measures 11 amino acids. CDR3 amino acids: CASTEVQTTQY.

This chain uses TRBV7-8 with TRBJ1-2; D not resolved. Germline CDR1 and CDR2: SGHVS and FQNEAQ. The CDR3 length is 16 residues. V was shortened by 3 bases and J by 8 bases, with 22 bases between the two germline ends. Here the CDR3 DNA reads TGTGCCAGCAGCTTGGAGGGTAGCGACCGGGTAAACGGCTACACCTTC. This codes for CASSLEGSDRVNGYTF.

V usage is TRBV9 and J usage is TRBJ2-7, with unresolved D. Trimming took 3 bases from V and 9 from J, leaving 19 bases between them. The CDR3 has 14 residues. In germline, CDR1 is SGDLS, CDR2 YYNGEE. CDR3 nucleotide sequence: TGTGCCAGCAGCGCAGGCGGCAGTTCAGATACGCAGTACTTC. Protein sequence: CASSAGGSSDTQYF.

This clonotype was seen only once. DNA of the CDR3: TGTGCCAGCAGCTTCTCCGGGACGCCCTACGAGCAGTACTTC. It is translated as CASSFSGTPYEQYF. V usage is TRBV12-3 or TRBV12-4 and J usage is TRBJ2-7; D is perhaps TRBD1 or TRBD2 (5 bases each). The V gene lost 6 bases and the J gene lost 2 bases, with 14 bases spanning the gap. The CDR3 consists of 14 residues.

To note about this clonotype: The CDR3 does not close with the conserved phenylalanine or tryptophan, likely indicating a read error. No DNA is shown, since the ends of the CDR3 on it are uncertain; the CDR3 is the one TCRdb lists. The chain has TRBV2 and TRBJ2-1; the D call in the table, TRBD2, was not verified against the DNA. The germline V gene has CDR1 SNHLY and CDR2 FYNNEI. The CDR3 contains 16 residues when both ends are counted. CDR3 in amino acids: CASSHGGTNAQDEGPG.

The V gene is TRBV7-8, the J gene TRBJ2-7; D remains ambiguous. The CDR3 length is 18 residues. Trimming took 3 bases from V and 4 from J, leaving 25 bases between them. Looked up from germline, CDR1 is SGHVS and CDR2 is FQNEAQ. In nucleotides, the CDR3 is TGTGCCAGCAGCTTGACTGCAGACGGTACAGCTTTTTCTTACGAGCAGTACGTC. It codes for CASSLTADGTAFSYEQYV.

The rearrangement links TRBV29-1 to TRBJ2-3; 9 bases fit TRBD1. Losses at the gene ends were 7 bases for V and 1 base for J; bases not matched to a gene: 12. Germline CDR1 and CDR2: SQVTM and ANQGSEA. CDR3 length: 16 residues. CDR3 in amino acids: CSAELQGADGTDTQYF. The CDR3 nucleotides are TGCAGCGCTGAGTTACAGGGGGCAGATGGCACAGATACGCAGTATTTT.

About this clonotype: Its ends do not fully match the called genes, so a read error is possible. This chain joins TRBV2 and TRBJ2-3; D unresolved. The CDR3 has 12 amino acids. Germline loops: CDR1 SNHLY, CDR2 FYNNEI. The CDR3 loop reads CASGVGSTAPHF. DNA for the CDR3: TGTGCCAGCGGGGTAGGGTCCACAGCGCCGCATTTT.

This clonotype has a count of ten or more. V and J are TRBV28 and TRBJ2-7; 9 bases are a match to TRBD2. This CDR3 region has 16 residues. Germline values: CDR1 MDHEN, CDR2 SYDVKM. The junction had 10 bases not matched to a gene; V was cut back by 5 bases and J by 2 bases. The CDR3 bases are TGTGCCAGCAGTCCACCTAGCGGGACTATCCCCTACGAGCAGTACGTC. It encodes CASSPPSGTIPYEQYV.

As for this clonotype: In this CDR3 the conserved last residue, phenylalanine or tryptophan, is missing, so a read error is likely. No DNA is shown, since the ends of the CDR3 on it are uncertain; the CDR3 is the one TCRdb lists. The V call is TRBV2, the J call TRBJ2-6; the table calls TRBD1, which could not be checked here. CDR1 is SNHLY and CDR2 is FYNNEI in the germline V gene. The CDR3 spans 16 residues, counting both ends. CDR3 loop: CASGDEGTDTQYVRPG.

This clonotype was counted only a few times. This chain links TRBV7-8 with TRBJ2-6; D possibly corresponds to TRBD2 (6 bases). Germline values: CDR1 SGHVS, CDR2 FQNEAQ. The V end was cut by 0 bases, the J end by 11 bases, with 17 bases between. The CDR3 runs to 16 residues. CDR3 sequence (DNA): TGTGCCAGCAGCTTAGCGGGAGGCCCCGGGACGCACGTCCTGACTTTC. Translated: CASSLAGGPGTHVLTF.